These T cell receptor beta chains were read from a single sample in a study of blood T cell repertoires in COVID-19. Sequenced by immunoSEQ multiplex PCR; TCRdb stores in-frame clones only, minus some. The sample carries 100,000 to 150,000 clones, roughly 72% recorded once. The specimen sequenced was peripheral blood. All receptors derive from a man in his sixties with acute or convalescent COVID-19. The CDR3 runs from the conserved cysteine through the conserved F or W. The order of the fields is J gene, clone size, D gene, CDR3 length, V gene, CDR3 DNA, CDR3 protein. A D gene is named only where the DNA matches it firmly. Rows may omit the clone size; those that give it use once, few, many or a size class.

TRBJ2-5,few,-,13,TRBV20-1,TGCAGTGCTAGTTGGGGCCTAAAAGAGACCCAGTACTTC,CSASWGLKETQYF
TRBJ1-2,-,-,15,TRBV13,TGTGCCAGCAGCTTTGGTGAGGGAGGTTACTATGGCTACACCTTC,CASSFGEGGYYGYTF
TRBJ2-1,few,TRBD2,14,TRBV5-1,TGCGCCAGCACCGTAGCGGGAGTACACAATGAGCAGTTCTTC,CASTVAGVHNEQFF
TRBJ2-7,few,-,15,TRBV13,TGTGCCAGCAGCTTAGGTTGGGGCGACCCCTACGAGCAGTACTTC,CASSLGWGDPYEQYF
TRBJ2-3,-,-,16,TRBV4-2,TGTGCCAGCAGCCAAGTAGAGGGATGGGGAACAGATACGCAGTATTTT,CASSQVEGWGTDTQYF
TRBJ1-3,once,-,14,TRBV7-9,TGTGCCAGCAGCTGGACTGACTCTGGAAACACCATATATTTT,CASSWTDSGNTIYF
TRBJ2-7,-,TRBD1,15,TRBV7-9,TGTGCCAGCAGCTCCGGGACAGGGCTTCTCCTGGAGCAGTACTTC,CASSSGTGLLLEQYF
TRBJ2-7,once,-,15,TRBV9,TGTGCCAGCAGCCCCAGATGGGACACTACCTACGAGCAGTACTTC,CASSPRWDTTYEQYF
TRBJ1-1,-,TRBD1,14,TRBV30,TGTGCCTGGAGTGTATTGTACAGGGGAACTGAAGCTTTCTTT,CAWSVLYRGTEAFF
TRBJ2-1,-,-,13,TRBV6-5,TGTGCCAGCAGTTACAACGGGTTCAGAGAGCAGTTCTTC,CASSYNGFREQFF
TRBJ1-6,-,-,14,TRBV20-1,TGCAGTGCTAGTGGTAGCTCCTATAATTCACCCCTCCACTTT,CSASGSSYNSPLHF
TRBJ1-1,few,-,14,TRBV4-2,TGTGCCAGCAGCCAAGTACCGGAGGACACTGAAGCTTTCTTT,CASSQVPEDTEAFF
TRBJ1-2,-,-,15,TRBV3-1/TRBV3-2,TGTGCCAGCAGCCAAAAAAAAGGGAGTTTGGGGGGCTACACCTTC,CASSQKKGSLGGYTF
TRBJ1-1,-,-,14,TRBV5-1,TGCGCCAGCAGCCTGGAGGGGTCGAACACTGAAGCTTTCTTT,CASSLEGSNTEAFF
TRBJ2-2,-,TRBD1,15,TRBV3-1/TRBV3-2,TGTGCCAGCAGCTTTCGACAGGGGGCGCCCGGGGAGCTGTTTTTT,CASSFRQGAPGELFF
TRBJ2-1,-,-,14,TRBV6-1,TGTGCCAGCAGTTTCGGGGATCTCCCCAATGAGCAGTTCTTC,CASSFGDLPNEQFF
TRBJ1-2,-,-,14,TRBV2,TGTGCCAGCAGTGAACGGGGGGGAAGTTATGGCTACACCTTC,CASSERGGSYGYTF
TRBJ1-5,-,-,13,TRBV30,TGTGCCTGGTCAGTCAGGGGCGGGCAGCCCCAGCATTTT,CAWSVRGGQPQHF
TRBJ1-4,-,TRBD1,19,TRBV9,TGTGCCAGCAGCCTCCGAGGACAGGGTGGGTTTGCAACTAATGAAAAACTGTTTTTT,CASSLRGQGGFATNEKLFF
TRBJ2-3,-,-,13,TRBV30,TGTGCCTGGAGCCAGGTTAGCACAGATACGCAGTATTTT,CAWSQVSTDTQYF
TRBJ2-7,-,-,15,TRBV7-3,TGTGCCAGCAGCCCTCAACAGGCCAGCTCCTACGAGCAGTACTTC,CASSPQQASSYEQYF
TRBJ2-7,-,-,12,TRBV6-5,TGTGCCAGCCGGTCCGCGTCCAACGAGCAGTACTTC,CASRSASNEQYF
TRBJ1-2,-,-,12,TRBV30,TGTGCCTGGACCACAGGGAGCTATGGCTACACCTTC,CAWTTGSYGYTF
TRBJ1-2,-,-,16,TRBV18,TGTGCCAGCTCACCAGCGATAACAGAACAGAACTATGGCTACACCTTC,CASSPAITEQNYGYTF
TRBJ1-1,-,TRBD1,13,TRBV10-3,TGTGCCAGCCGGGACAGCATGAACACTGAAGCTTTCTTT,CASRDSMNTEAFF
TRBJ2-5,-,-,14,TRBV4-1,TGCGCCAGCAGCCTAATAGTGTGGCAAGAGACCCAGTACTTC,CASSLIVWQETQYF
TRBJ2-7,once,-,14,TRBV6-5,TGTGCCAGCAGTTACGGTCGACAGTACTACGAGCAGTACTTC,CASSYGRQYYEQYF
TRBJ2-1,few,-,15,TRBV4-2,TGTGCCAGCAGCCAAGTTCGAGAGTTCTACAATGAGCAGTTCTTC,CASSQVREFYNEQFF
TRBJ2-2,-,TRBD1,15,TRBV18,TGTACCAGCTCACGAGGACAGGGGGACACCGGGGAGCTGTTTTTT,CTSSRGQGDTGELFF
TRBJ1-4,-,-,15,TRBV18,TGTGCCAGCTCACCAGACAGGCCTGGTAGTGAAAAACTGTTTTTT,CASSPDRPGSEKLFF
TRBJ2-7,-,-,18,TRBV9,TGTGCCAGCAGCGTAGGGAGCTACAGACAGCATGACTCCTACGAGCAGTACTTC,CASSVGSYRQHDSYEQYF